The clone carrying this T cell receptor beta chain was counted only a few times. Its antigen is not identified. Germline loops: CDR1 LNHDA, CDR2 SQIVND (reference sequence). Trimming pared 7 bases from V and 4 bases from J, leaving 13 bases between. The CDR3 runs 13 residues. The sample comes from a study of shared clonotypes between healthy human individuals. All the donors were Caucasian adults who lived in Nashville, Tennessee. Notes on the study in general: Naive subsets, compared against memory subsets, generally had larger estimated richness values. Depth was large, yet rarefaction showed that sorted-subset sequencing was incomplete.

TCRdb keeps only in-frame clones here, not all; method: immunoSEQ multiplex PCR. The table has roughly 1,100,000 clones, about 77% seen once. The genes are TRBV19 and TRBJ1-1, with D perhaps matching TRBD1 (6 bases). This TCR came from a man aged 18 to 30 in good health. The sample taken for sequencing was memory CD4+ T cells sorted from blood. Subset specified: CD45RA-negative fraction. CDR3 DNA sequence: TGTGCCAGTAAACTGGGGGCGCGCACTGAAGCTTTCTTT. This sequence encodes CASKLGARTEAFF. Based on the CDR3 plus reference TRBV19 and TRBJ1-1, the full variable domain is DGGITQSPKYLFRKEGQNVTLSCEQNLNHDAMYWYRQDPGQGLRLIYYSQIVNDFQKGDIAEGYSVSREKKESFPLTVTSAQKNPTAFYLCASKLGARTEAFFGQGTRLTVV.